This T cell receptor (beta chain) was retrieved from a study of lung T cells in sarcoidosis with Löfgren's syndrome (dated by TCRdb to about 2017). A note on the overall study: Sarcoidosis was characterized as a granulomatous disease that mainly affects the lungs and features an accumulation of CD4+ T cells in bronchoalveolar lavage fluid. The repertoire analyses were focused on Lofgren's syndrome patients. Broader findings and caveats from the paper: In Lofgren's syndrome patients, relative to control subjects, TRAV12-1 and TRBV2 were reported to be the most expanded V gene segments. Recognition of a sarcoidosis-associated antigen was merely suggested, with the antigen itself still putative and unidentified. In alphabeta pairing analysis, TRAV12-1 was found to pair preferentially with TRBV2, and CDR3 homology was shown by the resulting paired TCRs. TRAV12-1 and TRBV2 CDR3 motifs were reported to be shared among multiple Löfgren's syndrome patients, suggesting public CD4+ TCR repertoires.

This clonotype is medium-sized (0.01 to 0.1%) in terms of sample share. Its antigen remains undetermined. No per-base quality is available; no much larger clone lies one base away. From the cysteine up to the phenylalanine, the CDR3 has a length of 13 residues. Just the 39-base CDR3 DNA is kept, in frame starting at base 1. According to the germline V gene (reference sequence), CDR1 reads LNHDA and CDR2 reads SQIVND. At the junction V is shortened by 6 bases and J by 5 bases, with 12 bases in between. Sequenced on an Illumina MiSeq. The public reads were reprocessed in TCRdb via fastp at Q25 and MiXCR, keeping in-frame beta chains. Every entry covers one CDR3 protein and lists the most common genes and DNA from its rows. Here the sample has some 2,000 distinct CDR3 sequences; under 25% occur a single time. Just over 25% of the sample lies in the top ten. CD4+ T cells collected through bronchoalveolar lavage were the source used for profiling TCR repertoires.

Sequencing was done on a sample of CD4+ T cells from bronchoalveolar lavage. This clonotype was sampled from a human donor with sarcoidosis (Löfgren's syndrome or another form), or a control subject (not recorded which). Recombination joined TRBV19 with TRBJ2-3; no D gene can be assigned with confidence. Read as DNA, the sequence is TGTGCCAGTAGAGGGTTTGGTAGAGATACGCAGTATTTT. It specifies CASRGFGRDTQYF.